This is a list of T cell receptor beta chains from one sample in a study of shared T cell receptors in the human thymus. Assay used: immunoSEQ multiplex PCR; TCRdb lists only in-frame clones, some missing. The data contain about 730,000 clones, 80% to 90% of them singletons. These data were likewise used in another study, on human thymus T cells.

The source material was thymocytes. The receptors here all came from a girl in the first two years of life with a congenital heart defect. Each CDR3 is given with its conserved first and last residue. D genes are given only for firm matches. Rows may omit the clone size; those that give it use once, few, many or a size class.

v_call	clone_size	d_call	cdr3_aa
TRBV28	NA	NA	CASSFPGRPQHF
TRBV2	NA	NA	CASSEVSGFTYGYTF
TRBV9	NA	TRBD1	CASSVEGAGTEAFF
TRBV5-1	NA	TRBD1	CASSLDWDRGGSGANVLTF
TRBV5-1	once	TRBD2	CASTPRGGGELFF
TRBV2	NA	TRBD2	CASSQERGRDGELFF
TRBV6-5	NA	NA	CASSYRGGTNEKLFF
TRBV5-4	NA	TRBD1	CASSLVGPGGRNEKLFF
TRBV14	NA	NA	CASSQESRGEDGYTF
TRBV5-4	NA	NA	CASSTRQKGEAFF
TRBV30	NA	TRBD2	CAWSELAGARTDTQYF
TRBV14	once	TRBD2	CASSQLRGLRGGRNNEQFF
TRBV28	NA	NA	CASSLGQAELFF
TRBV2	NA	NA	CASSSKQGTDTQYF
TRBV30	NA	NA	CAWMAGAAKNIQYF
TRBV6-4	few	TRBD1	CASSDDGDSPSGNTIYF
TRBV30	once	NA	CAWKRQEFSYEQYF
TRBV29-1	once	TRBD2	CSVARGGTGELFF
TRBV6-1	NA	NA	CASSETPLTPGSAYEQYF
TRBV28	NA	NA	CASSDAKSGLSPHEQYF
TRBV2	NA	TRBD1	CASSPGTGPYTF
TRBV7-2	NA	NA	CASTSVHRTADTQYF
TRBV6-1	NA	TRBD1	CASSPGQVHSPLHF
TRBV5-1	NA	TRBD1	CASNRGDLYEQYF
TRBV18	NA	TRBD1	CASSAGTANEETQYF
TRBV7-9	NA	NA	CASTQSGSYEQYF
TRBV5-1	once	TRBD1	CASGGAGTGYGYTF
TRBV4-1	NA	TRBD1	CASSQVGQGEAMNTEAFF
TRBV4-1	NA	NA	CASSQDLGTPSNQPQHF
TRBV27	NA	NA	CASRQAGELDGANVLTF
TRBV5-4	NA	TRBD1	CASSLARRFRDRGKTEAFF
TRBV30	NA	NA	CAGTGTAYGYTF